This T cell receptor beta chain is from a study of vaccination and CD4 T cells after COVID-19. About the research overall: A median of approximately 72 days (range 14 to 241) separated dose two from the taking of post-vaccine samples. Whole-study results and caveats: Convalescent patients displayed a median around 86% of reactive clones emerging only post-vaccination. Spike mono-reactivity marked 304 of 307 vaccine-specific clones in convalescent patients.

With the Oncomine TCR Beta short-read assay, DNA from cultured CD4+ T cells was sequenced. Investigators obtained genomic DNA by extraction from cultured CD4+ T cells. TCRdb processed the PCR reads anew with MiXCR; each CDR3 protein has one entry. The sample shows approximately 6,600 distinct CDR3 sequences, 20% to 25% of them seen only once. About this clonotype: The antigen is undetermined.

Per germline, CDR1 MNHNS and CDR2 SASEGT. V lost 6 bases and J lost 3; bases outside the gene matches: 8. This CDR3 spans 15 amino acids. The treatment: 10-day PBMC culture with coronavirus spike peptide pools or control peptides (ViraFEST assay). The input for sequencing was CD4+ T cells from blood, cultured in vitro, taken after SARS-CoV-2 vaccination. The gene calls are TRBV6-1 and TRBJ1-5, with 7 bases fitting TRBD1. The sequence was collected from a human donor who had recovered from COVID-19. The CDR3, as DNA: TGTGCCAGCAGAGGTAACAGGGGAGTCAATCAGCCCCAGCATTTT. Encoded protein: CASRGNRGVNQPQHF.